Listed here are 7 T cell receptor beta chains from one sample, sequenced in a study of blood T cell repertoires in COVID-19. The repertoire was sequenced with immunoSEQ multiplex PCR; TCRdb's copy has only in-frame clones and lacks some. The sample yields around 200,000 clones, 88% seen once. The sample was peripheral blood. Receptors were obtained from a man aged 25-45 years with acute or convalescent COVID-19.

The chain uses TRBV18 and TRBJ2-7; TRBD1 aligns across 8 bases. The CDR3 is 15 amino acids. Germline lookup yields CDR1 KGHSH and CDR2 LQKENI. Germline trimming cut 3 bases from V and 3 bases from J; bases unmatched to any gene: 7. This CDR3 reads CASSPAAGGNYEQYF. CDR3 DNA sequence: TGTGCCAGCTCACCGGCGGCAGGGGGCAACTACGAGCAGTACTTC.

This chain uses TRBV15 with TRBJ1-1, with no clear D. V was pared by 1 base and J by 3 bases, with 9 bases between. The germline CDR1 and CDR2 sequences are LNHNV and YYDKDF (reference sequence). There are 14 residues in the CDR3. The DNA for the CDR3 is TGTGCCACCAGCAGAGTGGCGGGGTACACTGAAGCTTTCTTT. It specifies CATSRVAGYTEAFF.

The chain joins TRBV29-1 to TRBJ2-5; TRBD2 matches 7 bases. Germline CDR1 reads SQVTM; CDR2 reads ANQGSEA. The CDR3 totals 17 residues. V lost 2 bases and J lost 4; bases outside the gene matches: 16. CDR3 DNA sequence: TGCAGCGTTGAACCCTTTGGGAGCGGGGTTTTCGCAGAGACCCAGTACTTC. This translates into CSVEPFGSGVFAETQYF.

The genes are TRBV7-8 and TRBJ1-1; D possibly corresponds to TRBD1 (5 bases). The germline V gene encodes CDR1 SGHVS and CDR2 FQNEAQ. Trimming cost V 1 base and J 1 base, with 10 bases left between them. The CDR3 loop spans 15 amino acids. The CDR3 DNA follows: TGTGCCAGCAGCTTAGTATCCAGGGCGAACACTGAAGCTTTCTTT. Its translation is CASSLVSRANTEAFF.

The chain recombines TRBV18 with TRBJ1-6, with TRBD1 matching over 11 bases. The germline gives CDR1 KGHSH, CDR2 LQKENI. The CDR3 covers 16 residues. J gave up 6 bases and V 4 bases, and 5 bases lay outside the gene matches. CDR3 sequence reads: CASSRGQGALNSPLHF. DNA for the CDR3: TGTGCCAGCTCACGCGGACAGGGGGCGCTTAATTCACCCCTCCACTTT.

This sequence joins TRBV27 and TRBJ1-2; no clear D gene. The V and J ends lost 2 bases and 3 bases respectively, with 10 bases between them. CDR1 and CDR2 (germline): MNHEY, SMNVEV (reference sequence). The CDR3 is 14 residues long. In nucleotides, the CDR3 is TGTGCCAGCAGTTTAACTCCCGGGGACTATGGCTACACCTTC. Its protein is CASSLTPGDYGYTF.

The chain is built from TRBV19 and TRBJ1-1; D perhaps matches TRBD1 (6 bases). CDR1 and CDR2 (germline): LNHDA, SQIVND (reference sequence). The V end was cut by 7 bases, the J end by 1 base, with 28 bases between. The CDR3 contains 19 residues. The CDR3 nucleotides read TGTGCCAGTAACCGCAGGGGTTCTAATATCCTAATTGGGAACACTGAAGCTTTCTTT. Protein sequence: CASNRRGSNILIGNTEAFF.